This TCR beta chain was captured in a study of OX40 agonist ivuxolimab in advanced cancers. Turning to the study itself: An anti-OX40 (CD134) antibody with agonistic activity, ivuxolimab, was administered to patients. Patients receiving dose escalation had hepatocellular carcinoma, melanoma, renal cell or head and neck cancer. General study results and limits: More expanded clones were seen, on average, in CD8+ T cells than in CD4+.

Trimming stripped 7 bases from V and 9 bases from J, with 16 bases between. The germline V gene has CDR1 MNHEY and CDR2 SVGAGI. The CDR3 consists of 13 residues. Note on this clone: Its antigen is as yet unknown.

Generated by immunoSEQ multiplex PCR, the TCRdb table keeps only in-frame clones and is missing some. The data show around 71,000 clones, under 80% seen once. The clonotype was recovered from an adult with an advanced solid tumor such as melanoma, head and neck, liver or kidney cancer. The specimen was CD4+ or CD8+ T cells sorted from blood, collected in a trial of the OX40 agonist ivuxolimab. The chain recombines TRBV6-5 with TRBJ2-1; the D gene is possibly TRBD2 (5 bases). The CDR3 nucleotides are TGTGCCAGCACCCTGGGGAAGGCGGGTGAGCAGTTCTTC. Its protein is CASTLGKAGEQFF.